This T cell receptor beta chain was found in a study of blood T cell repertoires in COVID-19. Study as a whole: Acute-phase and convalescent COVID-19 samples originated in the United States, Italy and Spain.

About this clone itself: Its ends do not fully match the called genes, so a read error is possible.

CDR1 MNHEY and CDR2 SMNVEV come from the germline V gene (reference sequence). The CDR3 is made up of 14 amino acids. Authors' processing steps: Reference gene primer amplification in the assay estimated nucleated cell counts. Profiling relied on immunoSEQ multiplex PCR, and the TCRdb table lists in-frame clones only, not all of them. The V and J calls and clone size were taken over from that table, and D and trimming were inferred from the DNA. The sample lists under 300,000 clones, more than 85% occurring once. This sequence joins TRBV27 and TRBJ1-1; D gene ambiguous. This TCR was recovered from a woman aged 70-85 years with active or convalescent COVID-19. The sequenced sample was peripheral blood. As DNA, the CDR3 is TGTGCCAGCAGCTTATCTCAGGTTAACACTGAAGCTTTCTTT. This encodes CASSLSQVNTEAFF.